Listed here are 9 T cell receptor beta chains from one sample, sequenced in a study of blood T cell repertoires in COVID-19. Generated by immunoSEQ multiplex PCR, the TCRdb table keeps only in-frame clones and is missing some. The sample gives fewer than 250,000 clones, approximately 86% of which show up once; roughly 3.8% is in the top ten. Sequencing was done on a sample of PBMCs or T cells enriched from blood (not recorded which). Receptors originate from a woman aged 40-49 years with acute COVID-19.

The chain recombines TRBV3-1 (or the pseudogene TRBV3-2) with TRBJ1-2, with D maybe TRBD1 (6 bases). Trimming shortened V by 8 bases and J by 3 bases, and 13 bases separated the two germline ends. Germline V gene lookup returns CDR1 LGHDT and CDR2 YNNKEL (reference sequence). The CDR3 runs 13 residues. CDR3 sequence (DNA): TGTGCCAGCCGGGGGGCGAGGTACTATGGCTACACCTTC. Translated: CASRGARYYGYTF.

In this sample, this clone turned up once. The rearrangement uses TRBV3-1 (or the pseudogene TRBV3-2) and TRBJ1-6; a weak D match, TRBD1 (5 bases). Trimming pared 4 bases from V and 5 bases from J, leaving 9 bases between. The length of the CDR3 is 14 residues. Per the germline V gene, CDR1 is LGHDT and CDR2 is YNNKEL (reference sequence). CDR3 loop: CASSLDSNNSPLHF. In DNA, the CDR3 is TGTGCCAGCAGCCTCGACAGTAATAATTCACCCCTCCACTTT.

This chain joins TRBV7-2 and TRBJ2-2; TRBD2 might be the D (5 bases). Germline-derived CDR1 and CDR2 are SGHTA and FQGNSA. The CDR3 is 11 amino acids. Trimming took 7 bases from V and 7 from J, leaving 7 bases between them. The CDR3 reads CASTRGGELFF. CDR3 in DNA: TGTGCCAGCACCCGGGGCGGGGAGCTGTTTTTT.

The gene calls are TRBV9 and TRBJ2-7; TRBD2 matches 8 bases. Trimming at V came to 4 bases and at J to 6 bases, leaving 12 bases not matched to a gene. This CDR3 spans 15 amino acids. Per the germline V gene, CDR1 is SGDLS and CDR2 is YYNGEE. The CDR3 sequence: CASSPGLAQAFEQYF. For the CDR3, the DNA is TGTGCCAGCAGCCCCGGACTAGCACAGGCGTTCGAGCAGTACTTC.

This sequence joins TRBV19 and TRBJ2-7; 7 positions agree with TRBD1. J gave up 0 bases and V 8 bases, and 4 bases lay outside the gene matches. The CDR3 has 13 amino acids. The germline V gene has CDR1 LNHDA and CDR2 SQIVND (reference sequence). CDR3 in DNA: TGTGCCAGTGCGACAGGGAGCTCCTACGAGCAGTACTTC. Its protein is CASATGSSYEQYF.

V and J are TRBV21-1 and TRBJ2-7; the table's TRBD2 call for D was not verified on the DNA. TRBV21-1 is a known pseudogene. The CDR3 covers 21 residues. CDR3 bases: TGTGCCAGCAGATATAAACACGCAGCGGGAGTTCGACTCACGGGTGACTACGAGCAGTACTTC. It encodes CASRYKHAAGVRLTGDYEQYF.

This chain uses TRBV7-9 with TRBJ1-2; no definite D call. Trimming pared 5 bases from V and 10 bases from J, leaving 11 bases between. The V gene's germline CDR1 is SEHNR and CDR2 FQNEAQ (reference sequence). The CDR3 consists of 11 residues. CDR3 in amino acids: CASSPEVDYTF. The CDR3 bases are TGTGCCAGCAGCCCGGAGGTGGACTACACCTTC.

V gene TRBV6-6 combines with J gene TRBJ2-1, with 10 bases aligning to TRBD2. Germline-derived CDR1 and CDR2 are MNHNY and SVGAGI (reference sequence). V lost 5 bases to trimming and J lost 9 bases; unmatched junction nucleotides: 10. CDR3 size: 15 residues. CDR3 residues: CASSRAGGGRSEQFF. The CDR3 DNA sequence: TGTGCCAGCAGTCGAGCGGGAGGGGGGCGGTCTGAGCAGTTCTTC.

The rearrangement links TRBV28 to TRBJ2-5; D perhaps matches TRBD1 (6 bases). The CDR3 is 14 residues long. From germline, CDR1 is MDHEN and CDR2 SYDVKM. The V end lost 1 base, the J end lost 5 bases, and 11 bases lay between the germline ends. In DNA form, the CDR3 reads TGTGCCAGCAGTTTATTGGGGCAGGGGGAGACCCAGTACTTC. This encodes CASSLLGQGETQYF.